The clone carrying this T cell receptor (beta chain) has more than one count but fewer than ten. Each CDR3 protein is one row after TCRdb ran MiXCR on the RT-PCR reads. The sample holds about 680,000 distinct CDR3 sequences, more than 13% seen once. The CDR3 has 15 amino acids. J gave up 10 bases and V 7 bases, and 7 bases lay outside the gene matches. The germline CDR1 and CDR2 sequences are LNHNV and YYDKDF (reference sequence). The specimen sequenced was memory CD4+ T cells from blood. The rearrangement links TRBV15 to TRBJ2-1, with 16 bases lining up with TRBD2. This TCR was recovered from a female donor in good health, serving as a healthy control. The CDR3 spells CATTPGLAGGREQFF. The CDR3 DNA reads as TGTGCCACCACTCCGGGACTAGCGGGAGGGCGGGAGCAGTTCTTC.